This T cell receptor (beta chain) was recovered during a study of blood T cell repertoires in COVID-19. The overall study: Sites in the United States, Italy and Spain provided acute and convalescent COVID-19 samples.

Source study methods: By means of reference gene primer amplification, nucleated cell counts were estimated. TCRdb's table, derived via immunoSEQ multiplex PCR, lists solely in-frame clones and lacks some. That table supplies the V and J calls and clone size; D and trimming were determined from the DNA. This table holds about 480,000 clones, roughly 89% found once. From germline, CDR1 is ENHRY and CDR2 SYGVKD. V was clipped by 7 bases and J by 5 bases, with 14 bases between them. This CDR3 has 13 residues. The TCR sequence derives from a woman aged 25 to 39 with acute or convalescent COVID-19. J is TRBJ2-5 and V is TRBV10-3; D might be TRBD1 (6 bases). Input material: peripheral blood. The CDR3 is CAINDYRDETQYF. For the CDR3, the DNA is TGTGCCATCAACGATTACAGGGATGAGACCCAGTACTTC.